Below are 29 T cell receptor beta chains sequenced from a single sample in a study of CD8 T cells in ankylosing spondylitis. TCRdb reprocessed the 5' RACE reads via MiXCR and lists one record per CDR3 protein. The table has about 7,900 distinct CDR3 sequences, 3% to 5% seen once. Sequencing was done on a sample of blood, either unsorted or a sorted T cell fraction (not recorded which). These receptor sequences come from a female donor with ankylosing spondylitis or in good health (not recorded which).

This clonotype was counted ten times or more. The chain links TRBV9 to TRBJ2-1; perhaps TRBD2 as D (7 bases). Trimming cost V 0 bases and J 6 bases, with 13 bases left between them. In germline, CDR1 is SGDLS, CDR2 YYNGEE. There are 15 residues in the CDR3. For the CDR3, the DNA is TGTGCCAGCAGCGTAGGGGGGGGGCCCTCCAATGAGCAGTTCTTC. Its translation: CASSVGGGPSNEQFF.

This clonotype counts as medium-sized. This chain joins TRBV9 and TRBJ2-3, with D unresolved. Per the germline V gene, CDR1 is SGDLS and CDR2 is YYNGEE. V lost 0 bases and J lost 2, with 13 bases in between. The CDR3 extends over 16 amino acids. CDR3 amino acids: CASSVVSSSHTDTQYF. CDR3 coding DNA: TGTGCCAGCAGCGTAGTGAGTAGCTCCCACACAGATACGCAGTATTTT.

This clonotype rates as large. The chain recombines TRBV9 with TRBJ2-7; D not resolved. Germline V lookup: CDR1 SGDLS, CDR2 YYNGEE. The CDR3 consists of 14 residues. The V end lost 0 bases, the J end lost 0 bases, and 7 bases lay between the germline ends. DNA of the CDR3: TGTGCCAGCAGCGTAGGGCAGCGCTCCTACGAGCAGTACTTC. The encoded protein is CASSVGQRSYEQYF.

This clonotype was seen repeatedly, ten times or more. The genes are TRBV9 and TRBJ1-6, with a weak D call TRBD1 (6 bases). CDR1 and CDR2 from the germline V gene are SGDLS and YYNGEE. CDR3 size: 15 residues. V shed 0 bases and J shed 5 bases, with 9 bases lying between them. The CDR3, as DNA: TGTGCCAGCAGCGTAGAGGCAGGGGATAATTCACCCCTCCACTTT. Its protein is CASSVEAGDNSPLHF.

This clonotype was seen many times. The chain uses TRBV9 and TRBJ1-3, with D possibly matching TRBD1 (5 bases). V dropped 1 base and J dropped 4 bases, with 15 bases sitting between them. The CDR3 consists of 16 residues. Per germline, CDR1 SGDLS and CDR2 YYNGEE. The CDR3 here is CASSVYDLGTGNTIYF. In DNA form, the CDR3 reads TGTGCCAGCAGCGTATACGATTTGGGGACGGGAAACACCATATATTTT.

This clonotype is labeled as medium-sized. The V and J genes are TRBV9 and TRBJ2-5; 8 bases fit TRBD2. Germline loops: CDR1 SGDLS, CDR2 YYNGEE. The CDR3 runs 15 residues. The V gene end was trimmed by 2 bases and the J gene end by 1 base; junction bases not matched to a gene: 4. The CDR3 sequence is CASSVGRGVQETQYF. CDR3 in DNA: TGTGCCAGCAGCGTTGGGCGGGGGGTCCAAGAGACCCAGTACTTC. The entire variable domain, with the rest obtained from reference TRBV9 and TRBJ2-5, is as follows: DSGVTQTPKHLITATGQRVTLRCSPRSGDLSVYWYQQSLDQGLQFLIQYYNGEERAKGNILERFSAQQFPDLHSELNLSSLELGDSALYFCASSVGRGVQETQYFGPGTRLLVL.

This clonotype qualifies as medium-sized (0.01 to 0.1%). The chain couples TRBV9 to TRBJ2-1, with 9 positions matching TRBD1. With 5 bases clipped from V and 10 bases from J, the junction kept 10 bases outside the gene matches. The CDR3 loop spans 14 amino acids. Germline lookup yields CDR1 SGDLS and CDR2 YYNGEE. The CDR3 DNA reads TGTGCCAGCAGTACCGGGACAGGGACGAACGAGCAGTTCTTC. Translation: CASSTGTGTNEQFF.

This clonotype was seen at least ten times. The chain has TRBV9 and TRBJ2-7; TRBD2 might be the D (5 bases). Germline V gene data show CDR1 as SGDLS and CDR2 as YYNGEE. The CDR3 length is 15 residues. Trimming removed 0 bases from V and 1 base from J, with 11 bases in between. CDR3 sequence reads: CASSVEAGRSYEQYF. CDR3 coding DNA: TGTGCCAGCAGCGTAGAGGCGGGCCGATCCTACGAGCAGTACTTC.

This clonotype was picked up many times. This chain joins TRBV9 and TRBJ2-1; 7 nucleotides agree with TRBD1. With V trimmed by 4 bases and J by 0 bases, 4 bases remained unmatched. CDR3 length equals 15 residues. Germline CDR1 SGDLS, CDR2 YYNGEE. The CDR3 DNA sequence: TGTGCCAGCAGCTACCGGGACAGCTCCTACAATGAGCAGTTCTTC. Encoded protein: CASSYRDSSYNEQFF.

In this sample, this clonotype turned up many times. This sequence joins TRBV9 and TRBJ2-7; weak D call: TRBD2 (5 bases). V lost 1 base and J lost 2, with 19 bases in between. CDR1 and CDR2 (germline): SGDLS, YYNGEE. The length of the CDR3 is 17 residues. The CDR3 reads CASSVMAEALNPYEQYF. In DNA form, the CDR3 reads TGTGCCAGCAGCGTAATGGCGGAGGCCTTAAACCCCTACGAGCAGTACTTC.

Within the sample, this clonotype is medium-sized (0.01 to 0.1%). This rearrangement joins TRBV9 to TRBJ1-1; D remains ambiguous. The CDR3 sequence is 16 residues long. V was shortened by 2 bases and J by 1 base, with 15 bases between the two germline ends. Germline assignment: CDR1 SGDLS and CDR2 YYNGEE. CDR3 sequence reads: CASSVGMTGSNTEAFF. CDR3 DNA sequence: TGTGCCAGCAGCGTTGGAATGACCGGGTCGAACACTGAAGCTTTCTTT.

This clonotype appeared many times. The rearrangement uses TRBV9 and TRBJ1-2; TRBD1 matches 9 bases. This CDR3 spans 16 amino acids. Germline assignment: CDR1 SGDLS and CDR2 YYNGEE. V shed 3 bases and J 5 bases; nucleotides not matched to a gene: 11. The chain's CDR3 is CASSALTGGSYYGYTF. In nucleotides, the CDR3 is TGTGCCAGCAGCGCCCTCACAGGGGGCTCCTATTATGGCTACACCTTC.

This clonotype was observed a handful of times. The gene calls are TRBV9 and TRBJ2-3; TRBD2 agrees at 7 bases. The germline V gene has CDR1 SGDLS and CDR2 YYNGEE. The CDR3 loop spans 15 amino acids. V trimming: 3 bases; J trimming: 1 base; junction bases outside the gene matches: 5. CDR3 protein: CASSAWGGGTDTQYF. The CDR3 nucleotides are TGTGCCAGCAGCGCCTGGGGAGGGGGCACAGATACGCAGTATTTT.

This clonotype was observed at least ten times. The genes are TRBV9 and TRBJ1-5; 12 bases match TRBD1. CDR1 and CDR2 from the germline V gene are SGDLS and YYNGEE. The J segment lost 8 bases and the V segment lost 4 bases, leaving 10 bases of the junction unmatched. The CDR3 contains 16 residues. The CDR3 protein is CASSPGGDRGREPQHF. CDR3 bases: TGTGCCAGCAGCCCCGGGGGGGACAGGGGGCGAGAGCCCCAGCATTTT.

Relative to its sample, this clonotype is medium-sized (0.01 to 0.1%). The gene calls are TRBV9 and TRBJ2-2; D ambiguous. Germline loops: CDR1 SGDLS, CDR2 YYNGEE. This CDR3 spans 13 amino acids. V lost 3 bases and J lost 5, with 8 bases in between. The CDR3 nucleotides read TGTGCCAGCAGCGGGTTAAGGACCGGGGAGCTGTTTTTT. It is translated as CASSGLRTGELFF.

By its share, this clonotype is medium-sized. The gene calls are TRBV9 and TRBJ1-3; D uncertain. Trimming cost V 0 bases and J 4 bases, with 8 bases left between them. The CDR3 loop spans 14 amino acids. Germline CDR1 SGDLS, CDR2 YYNGEE. The CDR3 reads CASSVALQGNTIYF. Here the CDR3 DNA reads TGTGCCAGCAGCGTAGCTCTACAGGGAAACACCATATATTTT. Full variable domain (rest looked up from reference TRBV9 and TRBJ1-3): DSGVTQTPKHLITATGQRVTLRCSPRSGDLSVYWYQQSLDQGLQFLIQYYNGEERAKGNILERFSAQQFPDLHSELNLSSLELGDSALYFCASSVALQGNTIYFGEGSWLTVV.

This clonotype is medium-sized by share. The chain joins TRBV9 to TRBJ2-7; TRBD1 aligns across 9 bases. Germline V CDR1 and CDR2: SGDLS, YYNGEE. The V gene end was trimmed by 7 bases and the J gene end by 6 bases; junction bases not matched to a gene: 14. The CDR3 has 15 residues. Here the CDR3 DNA reads TGTGCCAGCTCGGAGGGGGGACAGGGAACGCCCGAGCAGTACTTC. Translation gives CASSEGGQGTPEQYF.

This clonotype was seen at least ten times. The genes are TRBV9 and TRBJ2-7, with a possible D match to TRBD1 (5 bases). The CDR3 has 14 residues. CDR1 and CDR2 from the germline V gene are SGDLS and YYNGEE. The V and J ends lost 0 bases and 3 bases respectively, with 10 bases between them. CDR3 DNA sequence: TGTGCCAGCAGCGTAGACAGGATTGGCTACGAGCAGTACTTC. Encoded protein: CASSVDRIGYEQYF.

This clonotype has at least ten counts. The chain joins TRBV9 to TRBJ2-5; D is possibly TRBD1 or TRBD2 (5 bases each). Trimming took 2 bases from V and 5 from J, leaving 7 bases between them. Germline CDR1 is SGDLS and CDR2 is YYNGEE. There are 12 residues in the CDR3. CDR3 coding DNA: TGTGCCAGCAGCGTTCGGGGCGAGACCCAGTACTTC. It encodes CASSVRGETQYF.

This clonotype was seen many times. The chain carries TRBV9 and TRBJ1-1; TRBD1 agrees at 7 bases. The germline gives CDR1 SGDLS, CDR2 YYNGEE. V shed 3 bases and J 7 bases; nucleotides not matched to a gene: 6. This CDR3 contains 13 residues. The CDR3, as DNA: TGTGCCAGCAGCGCCGCCGGGACAGATGAAGCTTTCTTT. Its translation: CASSAAGTDEAFF.

By its share, this clonotype is medium-sized. The V call is TRBV9, the J call TRBJ2-7; TRBD1 agrees at 8 bases. The CDR3 spans 14 residues. Trimming cost V 0 bases and J 5 bases; bases outside gene matches: 4. CDR1 is SGDLS and CDR2 is YYNGEE in the germline V gene. This CDR3 is CASSVGNRGNEQYF. The CDR3 nucleotides read TGTGCCAGCAGCGTAGGAAACAGGGGGAACGAGCAGTACTTC.

This clonotype is deemed large. Here the CDR3 reads CASSPTWGGGTLGDEQFF. The CDR3 DNA sequence: TGTGCCAGCAGCCCTACGTGGGGCGGGGGTACTCTGGGCGATGAGCAGTTCTTC. The genes are TRBV9 and TRBJ2-1; 7 nucleotides line up with TRBD2. This CDR3 has 18 residues. With V trimmed by 4 bases and J by 8 bases, 21 bases remained unmatched. CDR1 SGDLS and CDR2 YYNGEE come from the germline V gene.

This clonotype was seen just once. CDR3: CASSVAGTGELFF. CDR3 nucleotide sequence: TGTGCCAGCAGCGTAGCGGGGACCGGGGAGCTGTTTTTT. The chain combines TRBV9 with TRBJ2-2; D is perhaps TRBD2 (5 bases). CDR1 and CDR2 (germline): SGDLS, YYNGEE. V shed 0 bases and J shed 5 bases, with 5 bases lying between them. CDR3 length equals 13 residues.

By frequency in the sample, this clonotype is medium-sized. This chain joins TRBV9 and TRBJ1-2, with 8 nucleotides matching TRBD1. The CDR3 is 13 amino acids. Germline V gene data show CDR1 as SGDLS and CDR2 as YYNGEE. The junction had 6 bases not matched to a gene; V was cut back by 3 bases and J by 8 bases. The CDR3 nucleotides are TGTGCCAGCAGCGCGACAGGGGTAGGAGGCTACACCTTC. Amino acids: CASSATGVGGYTF.

This clonotype has at least ten counts. The V and J genes are TRBV9 and TRBJ1-4; D remains unclear. The V end lost 0 bases, the J end lost 0 bases, and 12 bases lay between the germline ends. CDR1 and CDR2 from the germline V gene are SGDLS and YYNGEE. The CDR3 consists of 17 residues. The CDR3: CASSVGRLVSTNEKLFF. The CDR3 nucleotides read TGTGCCAGCAGCGTAGGACGCCTGGTTTCAACTAATGAAAAACTGTTTTTT.

Ten or more counts support this clonotype. The chain recombines TRBV9 with TRBJ2-2; D remains ambiguous. The CDR3 runs 12 residues. V lost 7 bases, J lost 6 bases, and 10 bases lay in between. Looked up from germline, CDR1 is SGDLS and CDR2 is YYNGEE. The chain's CDR3 is CASGPRSGELFF. For the CDR3, the DNA is TGTGCCAGCGGCCCAAGGTCCGGGGAGCTGTTTTTT.

By share, this clonotype ranks as medium-sized (0.01 to 0.1%). V and J are TRBV9 and TRBJ2-2; perhaps D is TRBD1 or TRBD2 (6 bases each). The CDR3 is 16 residues long. The V gene lost 4 bases and the J gene lost 4 bases, with 17 bases spanning the gap. Germline assignment: CDR1 SGDLS and CDR2 YYNGEE. The CDR3 DNA is TGTGCCAGCAGCCCCTCGAGGGGGGTGGCCACCGGGGAGCTGTTTTTT. Amino acids: CASSPSRGVATGELFF. The whole variable domain, remainder taken from reference TRBV9 and TRBJ2-2, is DSGVTQTPKHLITATGQRVTLRCSPRSGDLSVYWYQQSLDQGLQFLIQYYNGEERAKGNILERFSAQQFPDLHSELNLSSLELGDSALYFCASSPSRGVATGELFFGEGSRLTVL.

The chain uses TRBV9 and TRBJ2-7, with D possibly being TRBD2 (5 bases). Germline CDR1 is SGDLS and CDR2 is YYNGEE. Trimming removed 4 bases from V and 4 bases from J, with 18 bases in between. The CDR3 loop spans 15 amino acids. CDR3 bases: TGTGCCAGCAGCCCTCCGGCGGGCACACTATACGAGCAGTACTTC. Amino acid sequence: CASSPPAGTLYEQYF.

This clonotype occurred many times. This rearrangement joins TRBV20-1 to TRBJ1-5; D is undetermined. There are 13 residues in the CDR3. The germline V gene encodes CDR1 DFQATT and CDR2 SNEGSKA (reference sequence). The CDR3 is CSDGRGGNQPQHF. The CDR3 region has the DNA TGCAGCGACGGCCGAGGTGGCAATCAGCCCCAGCATTTT.